The 7 T cell receptor beta chains reported below all come from one sample, sequenced in a study of tumor-infiltrating lymphocytes in primary liver carcinoma. A primer in the constant region served to generate TCR beta cDNA from 450 to 600 ng of total RNA. Nested multiplex PCR, run for three rounds with slightly modified ARM-PCR, yielded TCR beta libraries. Forward primers for TRBV1-TRBV30 and a C-beta reverse primer served the first two PCR rounds, at roughly 10 cycles each. One entry per CDR3 protein results from TCRdb running MiXCR on the multiplex PCR reads. This table has 35,000 to 40,000 distinct CDR3 sequences, roughly 80% appearing once. From unsorted bulk tissue weighing roughly 17-34 mg, DNA and RNA were co-extracted. Specimen: tumor-adjacent normal liver tissue. Receptor source: a man aged 35 to 55 with primary liver carcinoma and hepatitis B virus infection.

This clonotype is medium-sized within its sample. The chain joins TRBV29-1 to TRBJ2-7; TRBD2 matches 12 bases. The germline CDR1 and CDR2 sequences are SQVTM and ANQGSEA. This CDR3 is 15 amino acids long. Trimming took 2 bases from V and 0 from J; bases not matched to a gene: 2. The CDR3 spells CSVELAGGGSYEQYF. CDR3 nucleotide sequence: TGCAGCGTTGAACTAGCGGGGGGGGGCTCCTACGAGCAGTACTTC.

This clonotype was observed once. As the CDR3 is not closed by the conserved phenylalanine or tryptophan, this likely results from a read error. V and J are TRBV6-1 and TRBJ2-2; no definite D call. CDR3 length: 14 residues. CDR1 and CDR2 from the germline V gene are MNHNS and SASEGT. The CDR3 spells CASIGRVNTRELFY. For the CDR3, the DNA is TGTGCCAGCATAGGACGGGTGAACACCAGGGAGCTGTTTTAT.

There are many counts of this clonotype. The genes are TRBV5-4 and TRBJ2-7, with D perhaps given as TRBD1 or TRBD2 (5 bases each). The CDR3 is 14 residues long. The V end lost 3 bases, the J end lost 0 bases, and 10 bases lay between the germline ends. Germline V lookup: CDR1 SGHNT, CDR2 YYREEE (reference sequence). DNA of the CDR3: TGTGCCAGCAGCTCGGGACGGCTCTCCTACGAGCAGTACTTC. The encoded protein is CASSSGRLSYEQYF.

This clonotype has at least ten counts. The genes are TRBV11-1 and TRBJ2-2, with D perhaps TRBD1 (5 bases). With 4 bases removed from V and 6 bases from J, the gap between germline ends came to 15 bases. CDR1 SGHAT and CDR2 FQDESV come from the germline V gene (reference sequence). The CDR3 length is 15 residues. CDR3 residues: CASSYTGPFSGELFF. Here the CDR3 DNA reads TGTGCCAGCAGCTATACAGGACCTTTCTCCGGGGAGCTGTTTTTT.

Worth noting for this clonotype: A read error may explain this, as a much larger clone is one base away. This chain uses TRBV19 with TRBJ2-1, with 9 bases identical to TRBD2. J was trimmed by 9 bases and V by 7 bases; bases with no gene match: 16. The CDR3 is 16 residues long. From germline, CDR1 is LNHDA and CDR2 SQIVND (reference sequence). The CDR3 protein is CASTIIAGESRSEQFF. The CDR3 DNA follows: TGTGCCAGTACCATCATAGCGGGAGAATCCAGAAGTGAGCAGTTCTTC. The whole variable domain, remainder taken from reference TRBV19 and TRBJ2-1, is DGGITQSPKYLFRKEGQNVTLSCEQNLNHDAMYWYRQDPGQGLRLIYYSQIVNDFQKGDIAEGYSVSREKKESFPLTVTSAQKNPTAFYLCASTIIAGESRSEQFFGPGTRLTVL.

To note about this clonotype: Germline and junction disagree at one end, which may indicate a read error. V gene TRBV6-5 combines with J gene TRBJ1-5; 9 bases match TRBD1. The germline CDR1 and CDR2 sequences are MNHEY and SVGAGI. The CDR3 length is 15 residues. The CDR3 sequence is CVSSTDRGRDRPQHF. The CDR3 DNA sequence: TGTGTCAGCAGCACGGACAGGGGCCGTGATCGGCCCCAGCATTTT.

Regarding this clonotype: The junction and the germline gene differ at one end; a read error may be behind it. The chain carries TRBV11-2 and TRBJ2-7; D possibly matches TRBD1 or TRBD2 (5 bases each). The CDR3 is made up of 14 amino acids. CDR1 and CDR2 from the germline V gene are SGHAT and FQNNGV. The CDR3: CASSLRDAAYEQYF. The CDR3 coding sequence is TGTGCCAGCAGTTTAAGGGACGCTGCCTATGAGCAGTACTTC.